This passage covers 25 T cell receptor beta chains from one sample sequenced in a study of identical twins (TCRdb year 2016). Preparation of the library involved 5' RACE. Sequencing was carried out with an Illumina HiSeq 2000. TCRdb redid the processing of the public reads, applying fastp at Q25 and MiXCR, and retained in-frame beta chains. Every CDR3 protein is listed once, alongside the most common genes and DNA of its rows. This sample has under 350,000 distinct CDR3 sequences in its table, and less than 9.5% of those were observed once. The top ten clones comprise about 7.1% of the sample. In addition, the sample was reused for a study of yellow fever vaccine responses in identical twins.

Material for sequencing was CD8+ T cells sorted from blood. The source is a woman aged 18-29 years in good health.

The chain uses TRBV18 and TRBJ2-1; tentative D call: TRBD1 (6 bases). The CDR3 has 16 amino acids. V gave up 3 bases and J gave up 4 bases, with 16 bases separating them. From germline, CDR1 is KGHSH and CDR2 LQKENI. The CDR3 DNA reads TGTGCCAGCTCACCCGGACAGACCCCTCGATACAATGAGCAGTTCTTC. This codes for CASSPGQTPRYNEQFF.

This clonotype was seen ten or more times. The J gene is TRBJ2-2, the V gene TRBV12-3 or TRBV12-4, with 8 nucleotides matching TRBD1. V was clipped by 5 bases and J by 4 bases; unmatched bases: 6. The CDR3 is made up of 15 amino acids. CDR3 in DNA: TGTGCCAGCAGTACTTACACAGGGGGCACCGGGGAGCTGTTTTTT. Its protein is CASSTYTGGTGELFF.

There are a few counts of this clonotype. The J gene is TRBJ2-3, the V gene TRBV4-2; maybe TRBD1 (6 bases). The V end was cut by 2 bases, the J end by 2 bases, with 11 bases between. This CDR3 is 15 amino acids long. Germline CDR1 reads LGHNA; CDR2 reads YNFKEQ. Written as DNA, the CDR3 is TGTGCCAGCAGCCAAAGACAGGCCCCCACAGATACGCAGTATTTT. This codes for CASSQRQAPTDTQYF.

A few counts support this clonotype. The rearrangement links TRBV9 to TRBJ2-1; 9 nucleotides match TRBD2. This CDR3 has 14 residues. Trimming removed 3 bases from V and 6 bases from J; junction bases left unmatched: 4. Germline-derived CDR1 and CDR2 are SGDLS and YYNGEE. The CDR3 is CASSDTSGFNEQFF. CDR3 nucleotides: TGTGCCAGCAGCGATACTAGCGGGTTCAATGAGCAGTTCTTC.

This clonotype was picked up many times. V and J are TRBV5-1 and TRBJ2-7; D gene ambiguous. The CDR3 runs to 14 residues. The germline V gene has CDR1 SGHRS and CDR2 YFSETQ. Deletions cut 0 bases from V and 0 bases from J, with 7 bases between. CDR3 in amino acids: CASSLELGSYEQYF. The CDR3 nucleotides read TGCGCCAGCAGCTTGGAGCTCGGCTCCTACGAGCAGTACTTC.

This chain's CDR3 is CASSQVLAGSTGELFF. The CDR3 DNA follows: TGCGCCAGCAGCCAAGTATTAGCGGGAAGCACCGGGGAGCTGTTTTTT. This chain connects TRBV4-3 to TRBJ2-2; 8 bases agree with TRBD2. V trimming: 1 base; J trimming: 4 bases; junction bases outside the gene matches: 5. The CDR3 has 16 residues. Germline lookup yields CDR1 LGHNA and CDR2 YSLEER.

This chain uses TRBV7-8 with TRBJ1-1; 8 nucleotides line up with TRBD1. V trimming: 1 base; J trimming: 5 bases; junction bases outside the gene matches: 3. This CDR3 contains 14 residues. CDR1 and CDR2 (germline): SGHVS, FQNEAQ. The CDR3 loop is CASSLGTGRTEAFF. The CDR3 nucleotides read TGTGCCAGCAGCTTAGGGACAGGGCGTACTGAAGCTTTCTTT.

The CDR3, as DNA: TGTGCCAGCTCTGGGAGCAGGGCAGGCGACGAGCAGTACTTC. Its protein product is CASSGSRAGDEQYF. V is TRBV18 and J is TRBJ2-7; D tentatively reads TRBD1 or TRBD2 (5 bases each). Germline V lookup: CDR1 KGHSH, CDR2 LQKENI. The CDR3 runs to 14 residues. Trimming took 6 bases from V and 5 from J, leaving 17 bases between them.

This clonotype was picked up a small number of times. The rearrangement uses TRBV7-9 and TRBJ1-1; 10 nucleotides align to TRBD1. There are 15 residues in the CDR3. J lost 4 bases, V lost 5 bases, and 7 bases had no gene match. Germline V gene data show CDR1 as SEHNR and CDR2 as FQNEAQ (reference sequence). The CDR3 DNA follows: TGTGCCAGCAGCCGACGGACAGGGGGGCTCACTGAAGCTTTCTTT. Translating it yields CASSRRTGGLTEAFF.

Only a few counts were recorded for this clonotype. V is TRBV19 and J is TRBJ2-1, with 7 bases fitting TRBD2. CDR1 is LNHDA, CDR2 SQIVND, per germline (reference sequence). After removal of 3 bases from V and 3 bases from J, the junction contained 5 bases not matched to a gene. The CDR3 is 15 amino acids. The CDR3: CASSMWLADYNEQFF. CDR3 bases: TGTGCCAGTAGTATGTGGCTAGCGGACTACAATGAGCAGTTCTTC. Full variable domain (missing parts from reference TRBV19 and TRBJ2-1): DGGITQSPKYLFRKEGQNVTLSCEQNLNHDAMYWYRQDPGQGLRLIYYSQIVNDFQKGDIAEGYSVSREKKESFPLTVTSAQKNPTAFYLCASSMWLADYNEQFFGPGTRLTVL.

This chain links TRBV28 with TRBJ2-5, with a possible D match to TRBD1 (5 bases). The CDR3 runs to 13 residues. Trimming removed 10 bases at V and 5 bases at J, with 17 bases between. CDR1 is MDHEN and CDR2 is SYDVKM in the germline V gene. The CDR3 here is CATRRPGQETQYF. Written as DNA, the CDR3 is TGTGCCACCCGTCGCCCAGGGCAGGAGACCCAGTACTTC. The whole variable domain, filled in from reference TRBV28 and TRBJ2-5, reads DVKVTQSSRYLVKRTGEKVFLECVQDMDHENMFWYRQDPGLGLRLIYFSYDVKMKEKGDIPEGYSVSREKKERFSLILESASTNQTSMYLCATRRPGQETQYFGPGTRLLVL.

Here the CDR3 reads CASSQVGGTTEAFF. For the CDR3, the DNA is TGTGCCAGCAGCCAAGTAGGCGGGACCACTGAAGCTTTCTTT. This chain connects TRBV4-2 to TRBJ1-1; weak D call: TRBD1 (5 bases). CDR1 and CDR2 from the germline V gene are LGHNA and YNFKEQ. V dropped 1 base and J dropped 4 bases, with 10 bases sitting between them. CDR3 length equals 14 residues.

This clonotype was observed at least ten times. The chain has TRBV2 and TRBJ1-2; D not certain. The V and J ends lost 1 base and 3 bases respectively, with 6 bases between them. The germline V gene has CDR1 SNHLY and CDR2 FYNNEI. The CDR3 extends over 13 amino acids. In nucleotides, the CDR3 is TGTGCCAGCAGTGAAGAGGGCTACTATGGCTACACCTTC. As protein: CASSEEGYYGYTF.

The rearrangement uses TRBV14 and TRBJ2-1; D is unresolved. V was trimmed by 3 bases and J by 8 bases, leaving 8 bases between them. Germline V gene data show CDR1 as SGHDN and CDR2 as FVKESK. The CDR3 runs to 12 residues. DNA of the CDR3: TGTGCCAGCAGCCACTTGGTCCATGAGCAGTTCTTC. It translates to CASSHLVHEQFF.

This clonotype appeared a few times. This rearrangement joins TRBV20-1 to TRBJ2-3; possible D gene TRBD2, 6 bases. The CDR3 totals 15 residues. CDR1 and CDR2 from the germline V gene are DFQATT and SNEGSKA (reference sequence). Deletions cut 7 bases from V and 2 bases from J, with 19 bases between. The DNA of the CDR3 is TGCAGTGGCCAAGGAGGGGCTTCAACCACAGATACGCAGTATTTT. Its protein product is CSGQGGASTTDTQYF.

This clonotype was recorded a few times. This sequence joins TRBV6-4 and TRBJ2-3; D gene uncertain. Germline CDR1 reads MRHNA; CDR2 reads SNTAGT. The CDR3 is 12 amino acids. Trimming left V 2 bases short and J 6 bases short, with 6 bases between. CDR3 nucleotide sequence: TGTGCCAGCAGTGACCACGGGGATACGCAGTATTTT. Protein sequence: CASSDHGDTQYF.

This clonotype was detected a few times. The chain combines TRBV20-1 with TRBJ2-4; D is perhaps TRBD2 (6 bases). The V and J ends lost 3 bases and 0 bases respectively, with 21 bases between them. This CDR3 region has 18 residues. In germline, CDR1 is DFQATT, CDR2 SNEGSKA (reference sequence). This chain's CDR3 is CSASSPSTRLIAKNIQYF. The CDR3 DNA sequence: TGCAGTGCTAGCTCCCCCTCGACTAGACTAATAGCCAAAAACATTCAGTACTTC.

This clonotype has ten or more counts. The genes are TRBV6-2 or TRBV6-3 and TRBJ2-7; 10 bases match TRBD1. There are 15 residues in the CDR3. J gave up 2 bases and V 6 bases, and 7 bases lay outside the gene matches. CDR1 is MNHEY, CDR2 SVGEGT, per germline. In nucleotides, the CDR3 is TGTGCCAGCAGCGAGATGGGGACAGGGGCCTACGAGCAGTACTTC. Translated, it gives CASSEMGTGAYEQYF.

The chain joins TRBV11-2 to TRBJ2-7; D might be TRBD2 (7 bases). This CDR3 has 16 residues. CDR1 is SGHAT and CDR2 is FQNNGV in the germline V gene. V was shortened by 3 bases and J by 6 bases, with 21 bases between the two germline ends. CDR3 sequence: CASSLDIWGGRVEQYF. CDR3 in DNA: TGTGCCAGCAGCTTGGATATATGGGGGGGGCGAGTCGAGCAGTACTTC.

V is TRBV6-5 and J is TRBJ2-7, with 10 nucleotides matching TRBD2. Unmatched junction bases numbered 8, after V lost 2 bases and J lost 4 bases. This CDR3 is 16 amino acids long. Germline CDR1 reads MNHEY; CDR2 reads SVGAGI. In DNA form, the CDR3 reads TGTGCCAGCAGTTACGCAGCGGGAGGGCCGGAATACGAGCAGTACTTC. Amino acids: CASSYAAGGPEYEQYF.

This clonotype was recorded a few times. The chain links TRBV7-9 to TRBJ2-1; D may be TRBD1 (5 bases). This CDR3 spans 15 amino acids. Germline values: CDR1 SEHNR, CDR2 FQNEAQ (reference sequence). Trimming left V 8 bases short and J 7 bases short, with 21 bases between. CDR3 sequence: CASAQSGFGSNEQFF. CDR3 coding DNA: TGTGCCAGCGCACAATCAGGGTTTGGTAGTAATGAGCAGTTCTTC.

This clonotype was seen only a few times. This chain joins TRBV4-1 and TRBJ1-4; a weak D match, TRBD1 (5 bases). V lost 8 bases and J lost 4, with 11 bases in between. The CDR3 contains 13 residues. The germline CDR1 and CDR2 sequences are MGHRA and YSYEKL. The CDR3 sequence is CASRGGDNEKLFF. The DNA of the CDR3 is TGCGCCAGCCGTGGGGGGGATAATGAAAAACTGTTTTTT.

This clonotype was picked up a small number of times. V usage is TRBV18 and J usage is TRBJ1-4; 7 bases map to TRBD1. This CDR3 is 16 amino acids long. V gave up 4 bases and J gave up 0 bases; unmatched junction bases: 5. The germline gives CDR1 KGHSH, CDR2 LQKENI. CDR3 bases: TGTGCCAGCTCACTCTCAGGGGGAGCAACTAATGAAAAACTGTTTTTT. Amino acid sequence: CASSLSGGATNEKLFF.

This clonotype was recorded many times. The chain joins TRBV7-9 to TRBJ2-3, with a weak D call TRBD2 (5 bases). From germline, CDR1 is SEHNR and CDR2 FQNEAQ (reference sequence). The V end lost 5 bases, the J end lost 0 bases, and 15 bases lay between the germline ends. The CDR3 totals 16 residues. The CDR3, as DNA: TGTGCCAGCAGCCCACTAGATCCCGGGAGCACAGATACGCAGTATTTT. Amino acid sequence: CASSPLDPGSTDTQYF.

There are many counts of this clonotype. The chain combines TRBV29-1 with TRBJ2-1, with D possibly matching TRBD1 (5 bases). Germline V gene sequence: CDR1 SQVTM, CDR2 ANQGSEA. V lost 0 bases to trimming and J lost 4 bases, with 16 bases between them. This CDR3 comprises 16 residues. The CDR3, as DNA: TGCAGCGTTGAAGATCCCCCCCGGACATATTACAATGAGCAGTTCTTC. Protein product: CSVEDPPRTYYNEQFF.